These T cell receptor beta chains were read from a single sample in a study of cytomegalovirus exposure and HLA in healthy donors. The repertoire was sequenced with immunoSEQ multiplex PCR; TCRdb's copy has only in-frame clones and lacks some. Here the sample spans 200,000 to 250,000 clones, 88% being singletons. The sequenced sample consisted of PBMCs. The receptors come from a woman younger than 30 in good health and CMV-seronegative. Both conserved end residues are part of each CDR3. The order of the fields is D gene, clone size, J gene, V gene, CDR3 DNA, CDR3 protein. The D gene is left open where the match is weak. Clone size appears in some rows only: once, few, many, or a class for an expanded clone.

d_gene: TRBD2; abundance: .; j_gene: TRBJ2-5; v_gene: TRBV11-2; CDR3nt: TGTGCCAGCAGCTTCGGGGGGATGTACCAAGAGACCCAGTACTTC; CDR3aa: CASSFGGMYQETQYF
d_gene: .; abundance: .; j_gene: TRBJ2-1; v_gene: TRBV27; CDR3nt: TGTGCCAGCAGTTTTCTAAGTGACAATGAGCAGTTCTTC; CDR3aa: CASSFLSDNEQFF
d_gene: .; abundance: .; j_gene: TRBJ1-4; v_gene: TRBV15; CDR3nt: TGTGCCACCAGCAGAGATCGATGGGGGGATGAAAAACTGTTTTTT; CDR3aa: CATSRDRWGDEKLFF
d_gene: TRBD2; abundance: .; j_gene: TRBJ2-7; v_gene: TRBV27; CDR3nt: TGTGCCAGCAGTCCCGGACTAGTGTACGAGCAGTACTTC; CDR3aa: CASSPGLVYEQYF
d_gene: .; abundance: .; j_gene: TRBJ2-5; v_gene: TRBV27; CDR3nt: TGTGCCAGCAGTTTATTCCACCCGGCCAGGGCGGGGCCTGGCCAAGAGACCCAGTACTTC; CDR3aa: CASSLFHPARAGPGQETQYF
d_gene: .; abundance: .; j_gene: TRBJ2-7; v_gene: TRBV28; CDR3nt: TGTGCCAGCAGTTTCCCGGGGGAGCAGTACTTC; CDR3aa: CASSFPGEQYF
d_gene: .; abundance: few; j_gene: TRBJ1-5; v_gene: TRBV4-1; CDR3nt: TGCGCCAGCAGCCAAGATGGGGGGTTGGGAAATCAGCCCCAGCATTTT; CDR3aa: CASSQDGGLGNQPQHF
d_gene: TRBD1; abundance: .; j_gene: TRBJ1-1; v_gene: TRBV2; CDR3nt: TGTGCCGGCCAGGGGGCTTTTACTGAAGCTTTCTTT; CDR3aa: CAGQGAFTEAFF
d_gene: .; abundance: .; j_gene: TRBJ1-1; v_gene: TRBV5-1; CDR3nt: TGCGCCAGCAGCTTGGCTTCTGGGGGGACTGAAGCTTTCTTT; CDR3aa: CASSLASGGTEAFF
d_gene: .; abundance: few; j_gene: TRBJ1-5; v_gene: TRBV28; CDR3nt: TGTGCCAGCAATACCCGACGCGGGAGGGGGCCCCAGCATTTT; CDR3aa: CASNTRRGRGPQHF
d_gene: TRBD1; abundance: few; j_gene: TRBJ2-7; v_gene: TRBV6-6; CDR3nt: TGTGCCAGCAGTCCGACAGGGGAGTCGTACGAGCAGTACTTC; CDR3aa: CASSPTGESYEQYF
d_gene: .; abundance: .; j_gene: TRBJ2-3; v_gene: TRBV2; CDR3nt: TGTGCCAGCACCGGGTCAGGGATACGGCCAGATACGCAGTATTTT; CDR3aa: CASTGSGIRPDTQYF
d_gene: .; abundance: few; j_gene: TRBJ1-5; v_gene: TRBV7-9; CDR3nt: TGTGCCAGCAGCGAGAGTCGGGGTGGGGGGTCTCCCCAGCATTTT; CDR3aa: CASSESRGGGSPQHF
d_gene: .; abundance: .; j_gene: TRBJ2-1; v_gene: TRBV9; CDR3nt: TGTGCCAGCAGCGTAGAAATAGGGACTGGCAATGAGCAGTTCTTC; CDR3aa: CASSVEIGTGNEQFF
d_gene: TRBD2; abundance: .; j_gene: TRBJ2-1; v_gene: TRBV2; CDR3nt: TGTGCCAGCAGTCGGGCGGGAGACTTCTACAATGAGCAGTTCTTC; CDR3aa: CASSRAGDFYNEQFF
d_gene: .; abundance: .; j_gene: TRBJ2-7; v_gene: TRBV14; CDR3nt: TGTGCCAGCAGCCCAGTCGGAGCTTCCGAGCAGTACTTC; CDR3aa: CASSPVGASEQYF
d_gene: .; abundance: .; j_gene: TRBJ2-1; v_gene: TRBV29-1; CDR3nt: TGCAGCGTTCTGACAGGAACTTTTTACAATGAGCAGTTCTTC; CDR3aa: CSVLTGTFYNEQFF